The clone carrying this T cell receptor beta chain was seen at least ten times. Trimming pared 3 bases from V and 3 bases from J, leaving 8 bases between. The CDR3 extends over 14 amino acids. TCRdb processed the 5' RACE reads anew with MiXCR; each CDR3 protein has one entry. The table lists about 46,000 distinct CDR3 sequences, roughly 3.2% of them singletons. The data belong to a study of neurological immune-mediated disorders. The chain employs TRBV12-3 or TRBV12-4 and TRBJ2-2, with a weak D call TRBD2 (5 bases). This TCR came from a woman between 45 and 65 years old with multiple sclerosis. Sequencing was performed on PBMCs. The CDR3 DNA is TGTGCCAGCAGTTTCTGGGGAGACACCGGGGAGCTGTTTTTT. As protein: CASSFWGDTGELFF.